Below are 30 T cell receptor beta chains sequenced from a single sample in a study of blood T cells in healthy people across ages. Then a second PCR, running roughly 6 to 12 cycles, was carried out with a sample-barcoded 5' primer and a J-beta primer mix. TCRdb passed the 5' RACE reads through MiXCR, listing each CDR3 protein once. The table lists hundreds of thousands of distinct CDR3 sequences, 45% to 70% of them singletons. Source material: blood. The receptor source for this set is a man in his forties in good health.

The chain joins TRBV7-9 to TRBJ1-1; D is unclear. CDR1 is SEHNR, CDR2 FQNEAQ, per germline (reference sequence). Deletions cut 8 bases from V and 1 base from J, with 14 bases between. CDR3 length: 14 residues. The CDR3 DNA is TGTGCCAGCTCGTATGCGGCGGAGAACACTGAAGCTTTCTTT. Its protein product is CASSYAAENTEAFF.

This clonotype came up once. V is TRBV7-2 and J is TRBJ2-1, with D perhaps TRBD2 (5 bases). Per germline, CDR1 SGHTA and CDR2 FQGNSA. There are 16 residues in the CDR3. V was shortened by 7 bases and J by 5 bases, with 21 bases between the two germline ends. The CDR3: CASNPQDSPHNNEQFF. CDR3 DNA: TGTGCCAGCAACCCCCAGGACTCGCCTCATAACAATGAGCAGTTCTTC.

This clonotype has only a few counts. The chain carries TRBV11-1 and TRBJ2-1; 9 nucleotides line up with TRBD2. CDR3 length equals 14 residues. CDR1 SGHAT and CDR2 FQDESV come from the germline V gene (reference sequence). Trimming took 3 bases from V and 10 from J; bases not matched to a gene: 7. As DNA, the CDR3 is TGTGCCAGCAGCTTCGGGACTAGCATTCGGGAGCAGTTCTTC. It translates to CASSFGTSIREQFF.

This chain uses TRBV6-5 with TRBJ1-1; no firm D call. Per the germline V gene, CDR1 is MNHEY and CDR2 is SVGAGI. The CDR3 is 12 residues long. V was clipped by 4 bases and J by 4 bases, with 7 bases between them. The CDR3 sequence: CASSFSGTEAFF. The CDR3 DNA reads TGTGCCAGCAGTTTCAGCGGCACTGAAGCTTTCTTT.

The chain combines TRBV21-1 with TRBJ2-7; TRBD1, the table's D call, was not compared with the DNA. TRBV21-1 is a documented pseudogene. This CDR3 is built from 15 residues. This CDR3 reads CASSKVSREIDEQYF. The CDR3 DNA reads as TGTGCCAGCAGCAAAGTTTCCCGGGAGATCGACGAGCAGTACTTC.

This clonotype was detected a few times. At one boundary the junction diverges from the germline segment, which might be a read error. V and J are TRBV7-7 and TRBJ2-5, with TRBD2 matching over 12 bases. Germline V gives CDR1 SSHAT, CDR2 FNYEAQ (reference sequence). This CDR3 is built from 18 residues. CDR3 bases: TGTGCTAGCAGCTTAGCCGGTCCTAGCGGGGGGGCTGCAGAGACCCAGTACTTC. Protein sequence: CASSLAGPSGGAAETQYF.

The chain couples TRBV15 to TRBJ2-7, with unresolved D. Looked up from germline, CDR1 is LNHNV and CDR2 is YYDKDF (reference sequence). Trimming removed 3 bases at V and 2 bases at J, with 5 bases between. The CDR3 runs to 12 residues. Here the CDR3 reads CATSSGTYEQYF. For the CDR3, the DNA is TGTGCCACCAGCAGTGGAACCTACGAGCAGTACTTC. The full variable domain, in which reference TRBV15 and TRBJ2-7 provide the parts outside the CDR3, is DAMVIQNPRYQVTQFGKPVTLSCSQTLNHNVMYWYQQKSSQAPKLLFHYYDKDFNNEADTPDNFQSRRPNTSFCFLDIRSPGLGDTAMYLCATSSGTYEQYFGPGTRLTVT.

In DNA, the CDR3 is TGTGCCGAAGGCCGCGAACGTTATAATTCACCCCTCCACTTT. Protein: CAEGRERYNSPLHF. J is TRBJ1-6 and V is TRBV6-1; the D is unclear. This CDR3 region has 14 residues. The germline V gene has CDR1 MNHNS and CDR2 SASEGT. V shed 11 bases and J shed 4 bases, with 15 bases lying between them.

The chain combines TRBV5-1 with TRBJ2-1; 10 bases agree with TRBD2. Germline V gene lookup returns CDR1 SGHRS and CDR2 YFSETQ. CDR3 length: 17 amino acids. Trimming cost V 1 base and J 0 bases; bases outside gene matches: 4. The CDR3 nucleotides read TGCGCCAGCAGCTTGTCGCTAGCGGGAGCCTCCTACAATGAGCAGTTCTTC. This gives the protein CASSLSLAGASYNEQFF.

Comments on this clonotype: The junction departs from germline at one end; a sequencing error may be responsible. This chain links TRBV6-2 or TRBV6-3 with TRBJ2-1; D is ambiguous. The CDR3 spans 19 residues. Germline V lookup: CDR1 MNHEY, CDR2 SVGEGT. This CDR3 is CTSSYSPFSPGPVRDEQFF. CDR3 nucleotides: TGTACCAGCAGTTACTCCCCTTTTTCCCCCGGACCGGTTAGGGATGAGCAGTTCTTC.

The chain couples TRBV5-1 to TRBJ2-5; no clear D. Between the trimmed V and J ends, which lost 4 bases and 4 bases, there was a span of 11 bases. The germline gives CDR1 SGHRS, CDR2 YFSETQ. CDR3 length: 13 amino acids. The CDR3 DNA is TGCGCCAGCAGCCCGGAAGGGTCAGAGACCCAGTACTTC. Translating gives CASSPEGSETQYF.

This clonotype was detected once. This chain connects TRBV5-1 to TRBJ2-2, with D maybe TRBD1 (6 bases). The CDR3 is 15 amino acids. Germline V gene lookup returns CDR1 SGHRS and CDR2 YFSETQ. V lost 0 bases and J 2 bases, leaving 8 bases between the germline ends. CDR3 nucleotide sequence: TGCGCCAGCAGCTTGGTAGGGGGAAACACCGGGGAGCTGTTTTTT. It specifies CASSLVGGNTGELFF.

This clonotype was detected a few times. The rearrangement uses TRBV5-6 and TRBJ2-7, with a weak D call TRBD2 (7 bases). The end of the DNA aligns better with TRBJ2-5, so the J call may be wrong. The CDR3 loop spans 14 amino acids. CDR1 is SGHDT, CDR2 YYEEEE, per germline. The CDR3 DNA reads TGTGCCAGCAGTACTAGGGGGGGTCCGGGGACCCAGTACTTC. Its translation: CASSTRGGPGTQYF.

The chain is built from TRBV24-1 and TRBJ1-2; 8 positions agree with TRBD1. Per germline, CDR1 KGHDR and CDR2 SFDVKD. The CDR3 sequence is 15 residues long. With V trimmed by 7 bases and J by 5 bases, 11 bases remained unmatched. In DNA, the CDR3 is TGTGCCACCAGAACAGAACAGGGGGAGCTATATGGCTACACCTTC. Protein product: CATRTEQGELYGYTF.

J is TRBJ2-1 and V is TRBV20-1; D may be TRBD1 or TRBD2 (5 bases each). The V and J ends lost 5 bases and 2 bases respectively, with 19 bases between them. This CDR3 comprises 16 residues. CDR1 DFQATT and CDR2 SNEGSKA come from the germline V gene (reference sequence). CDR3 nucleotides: TGCAGTGCTCACATTGAGGGACCTGCCACCTACAATGAGCAGTTCTTC. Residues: CSAHIEGPATYNEQFF.

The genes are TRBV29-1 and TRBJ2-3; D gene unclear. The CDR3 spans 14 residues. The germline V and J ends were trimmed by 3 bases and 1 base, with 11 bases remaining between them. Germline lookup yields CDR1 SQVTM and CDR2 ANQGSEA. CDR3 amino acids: CSVENPRGTDTQYF. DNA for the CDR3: TGCAGCGTTGAGAACCCTAGGGGCACAGATACGCAGTATTTT.

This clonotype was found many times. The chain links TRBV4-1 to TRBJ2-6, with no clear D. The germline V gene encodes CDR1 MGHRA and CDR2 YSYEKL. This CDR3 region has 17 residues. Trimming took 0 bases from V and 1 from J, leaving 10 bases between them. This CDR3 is CASSQDPGGSGANVLTF. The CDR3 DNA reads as TGCGCCAGCAGCCAAGATCCAGGTGGATCTGGGGCCAACGTCCTGACTTTC.

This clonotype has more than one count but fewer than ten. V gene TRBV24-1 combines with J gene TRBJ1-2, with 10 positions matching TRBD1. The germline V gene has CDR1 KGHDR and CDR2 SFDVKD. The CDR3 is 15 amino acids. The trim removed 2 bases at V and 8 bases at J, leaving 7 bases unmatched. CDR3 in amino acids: CATSDSRQGARGYTF. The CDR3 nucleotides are TGTGCCACCAGTGATTCACGACAGGGGGCACGAGGCTACACCTTC.

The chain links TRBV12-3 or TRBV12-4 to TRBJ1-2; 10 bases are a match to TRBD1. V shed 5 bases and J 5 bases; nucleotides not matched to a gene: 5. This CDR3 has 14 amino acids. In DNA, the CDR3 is TGTGCCAGCAGTCCGGACAGGGGGACTTATGGCTACACCTTC. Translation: CASSPDRGTYGYTF.

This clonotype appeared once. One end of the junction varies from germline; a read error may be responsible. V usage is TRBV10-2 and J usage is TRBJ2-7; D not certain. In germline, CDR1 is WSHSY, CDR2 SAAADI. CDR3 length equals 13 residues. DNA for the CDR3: TGTGCCAGCAAAACCCCCAGTTCCTACGAGCAGTACTTC. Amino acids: CASKTPSSYEQYF.

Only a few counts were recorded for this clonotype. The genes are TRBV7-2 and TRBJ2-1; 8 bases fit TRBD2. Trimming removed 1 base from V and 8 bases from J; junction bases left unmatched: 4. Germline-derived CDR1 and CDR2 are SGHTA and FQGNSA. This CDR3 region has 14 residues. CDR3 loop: CASSLGGRPDEQFF. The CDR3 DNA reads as TGTGCCAGCAGCTTAGGCGGGAGGCCAGATGAGCAGTTCTTC.

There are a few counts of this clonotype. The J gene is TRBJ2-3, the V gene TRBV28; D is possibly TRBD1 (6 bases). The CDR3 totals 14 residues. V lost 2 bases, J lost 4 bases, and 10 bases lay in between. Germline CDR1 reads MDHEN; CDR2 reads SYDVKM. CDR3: CASSLPQGADTQYF. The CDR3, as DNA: TGTGCCAGCAGTTTACCACAGGGCGCAGATACGCAGTATTTT. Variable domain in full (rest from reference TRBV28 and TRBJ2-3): DVKVTQSSRYLVKRTGEKVFLECVQDMDHENMFWYRQDPGLGLRLIYFSYDVKMKEKGDIPEGYSVSREKKERFSLILESASTNQTSMYLCASSLPQGADTQYFGPGTRLTVL.

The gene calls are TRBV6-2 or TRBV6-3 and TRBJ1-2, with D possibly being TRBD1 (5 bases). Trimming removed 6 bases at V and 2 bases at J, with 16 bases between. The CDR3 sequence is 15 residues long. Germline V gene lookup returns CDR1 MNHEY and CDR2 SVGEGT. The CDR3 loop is CASSPPGAANYGYTF. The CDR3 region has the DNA TGTGCCAGCAGCCCCCCCGGGGCCGCGAACTATGGCTACACCTTC.

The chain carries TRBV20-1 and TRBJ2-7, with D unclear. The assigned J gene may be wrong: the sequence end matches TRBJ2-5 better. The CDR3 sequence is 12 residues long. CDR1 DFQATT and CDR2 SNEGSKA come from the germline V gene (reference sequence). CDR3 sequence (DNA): TGCACCTCAGGAAAGCAGCGAGAGACCCAGTACTTC. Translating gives CTSGKQRETQYF.

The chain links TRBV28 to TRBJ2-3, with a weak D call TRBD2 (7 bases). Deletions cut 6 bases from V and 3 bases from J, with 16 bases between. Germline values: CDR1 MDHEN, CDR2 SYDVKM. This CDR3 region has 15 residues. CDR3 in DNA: TGTGCCAGCAGCTATGGGGGGGGCACAACAGATACGCAGTATTTT. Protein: CASSYGGGTTDTQYF.

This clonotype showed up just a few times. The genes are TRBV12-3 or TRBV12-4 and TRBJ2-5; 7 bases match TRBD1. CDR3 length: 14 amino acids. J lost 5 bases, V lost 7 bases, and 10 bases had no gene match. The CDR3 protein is CASTKRQGSETQYF. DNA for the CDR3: TGTGCCAGCACAAAAAGACAGGGTAGTGAGACCCAGTACTTC.

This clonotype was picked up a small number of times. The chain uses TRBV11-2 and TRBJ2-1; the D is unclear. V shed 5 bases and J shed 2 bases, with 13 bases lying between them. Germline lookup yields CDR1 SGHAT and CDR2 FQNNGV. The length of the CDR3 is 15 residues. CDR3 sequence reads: CASSPRYLPYNEQFF. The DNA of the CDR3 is TGTGCCAGCAGCCCCCGGTATCTGCCCTACAATGAGCAGTTCTTC.

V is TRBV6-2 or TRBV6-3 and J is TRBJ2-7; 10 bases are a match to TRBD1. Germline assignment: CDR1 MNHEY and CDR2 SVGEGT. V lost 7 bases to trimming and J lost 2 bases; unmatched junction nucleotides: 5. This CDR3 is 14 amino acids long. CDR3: CASNDRGRPYEQYF. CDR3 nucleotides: TGTGCCAGCAATGACAGGGGGCGTCCCTACGAGCAGTACTTC.

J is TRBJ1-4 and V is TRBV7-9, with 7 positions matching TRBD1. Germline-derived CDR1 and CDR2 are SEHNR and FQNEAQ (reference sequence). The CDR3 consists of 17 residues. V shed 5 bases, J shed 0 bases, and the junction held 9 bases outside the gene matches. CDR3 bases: TGTGCCAGCAGCCGACCCGGGACAGCTTCAACTAATGAAAAACTGTTTTTT. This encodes CASSRPGTASTNEKLFF. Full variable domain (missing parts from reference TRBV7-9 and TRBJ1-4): DTGVSQNPRHKITKRGQNVTFRCDPISEHNRLYWYRQTLGQGPEFLTYFQNEAQLEKSRLLSDRFSAERPKGSFSTLEIQRTEQGDSAMYLCASSRPGTASTNEKLFFGSGTQLSVL.

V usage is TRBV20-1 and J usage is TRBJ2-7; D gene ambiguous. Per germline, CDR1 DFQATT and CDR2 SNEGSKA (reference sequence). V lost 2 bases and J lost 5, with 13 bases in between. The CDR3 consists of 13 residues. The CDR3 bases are TGCAGTGCTAGACTAGTCATGGGGAACGAGCAGTACTTC. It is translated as CSARLVMGNEQYF.